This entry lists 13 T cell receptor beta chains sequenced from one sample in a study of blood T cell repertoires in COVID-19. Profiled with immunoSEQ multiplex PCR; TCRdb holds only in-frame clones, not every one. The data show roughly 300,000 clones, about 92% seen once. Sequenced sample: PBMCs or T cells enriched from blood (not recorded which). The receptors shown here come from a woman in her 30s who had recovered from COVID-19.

CDR3 sequence: CASIDRYLYGYTF. The DNA for the CDR3 is TGTGCCAGCATTGACAGGTACCTCTATGGCTACACCTTC. This sequence joins TRBV2 and TRBJ1-2; D may be TRBD1 (6 bases). Trimming took off 7 bases at V and 4 bases at J, with 13 bases between the two ends. CDR1 SNHLY and CDR2 FYNNEI come from the germline V gene. The CDR3 runs 13 residues.

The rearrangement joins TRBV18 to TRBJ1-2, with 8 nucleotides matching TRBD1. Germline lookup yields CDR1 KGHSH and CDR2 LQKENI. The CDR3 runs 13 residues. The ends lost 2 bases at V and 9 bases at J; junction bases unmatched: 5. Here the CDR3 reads CASSPDRGRSYTF. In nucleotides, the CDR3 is TGTGCCAGCTCACCAGACAGGGGCCGGAGCTACACCTTC.

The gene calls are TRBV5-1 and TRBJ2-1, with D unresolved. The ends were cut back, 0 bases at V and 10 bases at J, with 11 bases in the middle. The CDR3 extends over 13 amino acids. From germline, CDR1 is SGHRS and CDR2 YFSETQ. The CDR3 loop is CASSLEGVQEQFF. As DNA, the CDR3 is TGCGCCAGCAGCTTGGAAGGCGTACAGGAGCAGTTCTTC.

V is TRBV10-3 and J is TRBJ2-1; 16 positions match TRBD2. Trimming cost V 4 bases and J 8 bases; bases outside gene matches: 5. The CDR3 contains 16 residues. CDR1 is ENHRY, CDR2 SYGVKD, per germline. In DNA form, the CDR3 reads TGTGCCATCAGTGGAGGGGGGACTAGCGGGAGGGATGAGCAGTTCTTC. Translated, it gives CAISGGGTSGRDEQFF.

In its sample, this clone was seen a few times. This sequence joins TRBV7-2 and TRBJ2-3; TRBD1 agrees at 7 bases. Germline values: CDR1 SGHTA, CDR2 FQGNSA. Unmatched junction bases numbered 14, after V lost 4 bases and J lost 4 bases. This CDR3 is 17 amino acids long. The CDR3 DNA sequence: TGTGCCAGCAGCTCGCCCGCTATTCGGGACAGATCAGATACGCAGTATTTT. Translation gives CASSSPAIRDRSDTQYF.

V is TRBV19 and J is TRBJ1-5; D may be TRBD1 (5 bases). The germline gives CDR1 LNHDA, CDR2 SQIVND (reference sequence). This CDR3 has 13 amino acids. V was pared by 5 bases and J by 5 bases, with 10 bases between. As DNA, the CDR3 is TGTGCCAGTAGTTACGCAGGGCATCAGCCCCAGCATTTT. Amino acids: CASSYAGHQPQHF.

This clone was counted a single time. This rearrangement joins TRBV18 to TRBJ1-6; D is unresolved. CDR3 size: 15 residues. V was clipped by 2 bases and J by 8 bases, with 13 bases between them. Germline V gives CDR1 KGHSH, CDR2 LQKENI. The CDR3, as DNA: TGTGCCAGCTCACCATCGCACGGTAAAGATTCACCCCTCCACTTT. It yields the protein CASSPSHGKDSPLHF.

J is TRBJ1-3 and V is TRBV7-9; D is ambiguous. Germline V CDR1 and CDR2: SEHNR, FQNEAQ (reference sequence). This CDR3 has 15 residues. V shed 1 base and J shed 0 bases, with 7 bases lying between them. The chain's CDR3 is CASSLGQNSGNTIYF. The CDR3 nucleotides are TGTGCCAGCAGCTTAGGTCAGAACTCTGGAAACACCATATATTTT. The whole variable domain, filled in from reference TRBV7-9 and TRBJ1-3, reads DTGVSQNPRHKITKRGQNVTFRCDPISEHNRLYWYRQTLGQGPEFLTYFQNEAQLEKSRLLSDRFSAERPKGSFSTLEIQRTEQGDSAMYLCASSLGQNSGNTIYFGEGSWLTVV.

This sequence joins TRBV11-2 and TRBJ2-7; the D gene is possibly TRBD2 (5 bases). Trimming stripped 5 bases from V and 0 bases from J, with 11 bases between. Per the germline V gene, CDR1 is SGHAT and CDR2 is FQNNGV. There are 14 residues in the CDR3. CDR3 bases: TGTGCCAGCAGCACAGACCGGGGCTCCTACGAGCAGTACTTC. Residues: CASSTDRGSYEQYF.

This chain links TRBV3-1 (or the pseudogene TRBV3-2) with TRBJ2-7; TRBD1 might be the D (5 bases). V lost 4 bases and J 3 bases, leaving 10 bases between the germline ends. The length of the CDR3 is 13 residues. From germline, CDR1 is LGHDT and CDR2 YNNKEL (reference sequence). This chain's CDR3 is CASSPDTNYEQYF. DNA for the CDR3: TGTGCCAGCAGCCCGGACACCAACTACGAGCAGTACTTC.

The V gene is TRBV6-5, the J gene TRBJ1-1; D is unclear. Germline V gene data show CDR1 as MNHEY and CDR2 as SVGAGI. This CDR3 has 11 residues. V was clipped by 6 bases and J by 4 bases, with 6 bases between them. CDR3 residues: CASRSGTEAFF. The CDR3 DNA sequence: TGTGCCAGCAGGAGTGGCACTGAAGCTTTCTTT.

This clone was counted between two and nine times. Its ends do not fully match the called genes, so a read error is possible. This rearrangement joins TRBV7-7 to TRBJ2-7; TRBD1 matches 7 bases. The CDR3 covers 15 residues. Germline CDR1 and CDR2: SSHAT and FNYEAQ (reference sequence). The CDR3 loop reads CASSLGDSGQYEQYF. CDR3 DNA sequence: TGTGCTAGCAGCTTAGGGGATTCGGGACAGTACGAGCAGTACTTC.

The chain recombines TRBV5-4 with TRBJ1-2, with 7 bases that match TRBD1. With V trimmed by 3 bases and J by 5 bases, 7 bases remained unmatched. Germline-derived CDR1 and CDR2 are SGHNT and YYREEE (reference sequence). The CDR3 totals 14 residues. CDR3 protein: CASSWVDRRYGYTF. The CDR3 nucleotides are TGTGCCAGCAGCTGGGTGGACAGGAGATATGGCTACACCTTC.